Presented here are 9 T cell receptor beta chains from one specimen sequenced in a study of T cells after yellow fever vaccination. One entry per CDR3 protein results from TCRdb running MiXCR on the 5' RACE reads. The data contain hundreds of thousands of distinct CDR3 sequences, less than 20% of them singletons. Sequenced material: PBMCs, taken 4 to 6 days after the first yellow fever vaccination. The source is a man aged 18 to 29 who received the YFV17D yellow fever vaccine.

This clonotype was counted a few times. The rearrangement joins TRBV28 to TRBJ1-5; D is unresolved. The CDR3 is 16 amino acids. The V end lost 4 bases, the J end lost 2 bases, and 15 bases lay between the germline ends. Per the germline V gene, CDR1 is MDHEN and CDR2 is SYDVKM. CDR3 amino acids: CASSSRRWAGNQPQHF. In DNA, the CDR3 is TGTGCCAGCAGTTCCCGACGGTGGGCGGGCAATCAGCCCCAGCATTTT.

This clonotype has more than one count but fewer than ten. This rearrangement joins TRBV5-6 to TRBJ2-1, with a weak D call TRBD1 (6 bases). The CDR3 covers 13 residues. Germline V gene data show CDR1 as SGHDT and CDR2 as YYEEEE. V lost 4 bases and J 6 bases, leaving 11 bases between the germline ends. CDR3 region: CASSKDRFNEQFF. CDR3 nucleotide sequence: TGTGCCAGCAGCAAGGACAGATTCAATGAGCAGTTCTTC.

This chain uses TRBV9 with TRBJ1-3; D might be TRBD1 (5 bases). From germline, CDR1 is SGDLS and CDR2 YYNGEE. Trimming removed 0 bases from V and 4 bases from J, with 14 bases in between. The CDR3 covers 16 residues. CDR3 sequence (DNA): TGTGCCAGCAGCGTAGAATTAACAGGCCGGGGAAACACCATATATTTT. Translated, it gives CASSVELTGRGNTIYF. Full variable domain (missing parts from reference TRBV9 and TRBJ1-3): DSGVTQTPKHLITATGQRVTLRCSPRSGDLSVYWYQQSLDQGLQFLIQYYNGEERAKGNILERFSAQQFPDLHSELNLSSLELGDSALYFCASSVELTGRGNTIYFGEGSWLTVV.

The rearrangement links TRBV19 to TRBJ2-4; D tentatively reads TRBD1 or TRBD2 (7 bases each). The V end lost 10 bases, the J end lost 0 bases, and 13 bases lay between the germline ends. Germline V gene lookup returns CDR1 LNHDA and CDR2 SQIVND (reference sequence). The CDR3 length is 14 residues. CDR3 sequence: CATGGDAAKNIQYF. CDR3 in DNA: TGTGCCACAGGGGGGGATGCAGCCAAAAACATTCAGTACTTC.

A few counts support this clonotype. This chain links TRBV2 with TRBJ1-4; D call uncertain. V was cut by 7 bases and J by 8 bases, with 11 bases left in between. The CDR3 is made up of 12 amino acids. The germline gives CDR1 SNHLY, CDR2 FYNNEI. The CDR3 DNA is TGTGCCAGCACCGGGAGTGAGGAAAAACTGTTTTTT. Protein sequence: CASTGSEEKLFF.

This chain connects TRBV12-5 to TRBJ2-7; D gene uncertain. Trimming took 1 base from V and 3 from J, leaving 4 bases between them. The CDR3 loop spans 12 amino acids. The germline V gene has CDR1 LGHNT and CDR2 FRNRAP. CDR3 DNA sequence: TGTGCTAGTGGTTTGGACTTCTACGAGCAGTACTTC. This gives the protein CASGLDFYEQYF. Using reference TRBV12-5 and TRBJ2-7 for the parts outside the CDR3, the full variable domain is DARVTQTPRHKVTEMGQEVTMRCQPILGHNTVFWYRQTMMQGLELLAYFRNRAPLDDSGMPKDRFSAEMPDATLATLKIQPSEPRDSAVYFCASGLDFYEQYFGPGTRLTVT.

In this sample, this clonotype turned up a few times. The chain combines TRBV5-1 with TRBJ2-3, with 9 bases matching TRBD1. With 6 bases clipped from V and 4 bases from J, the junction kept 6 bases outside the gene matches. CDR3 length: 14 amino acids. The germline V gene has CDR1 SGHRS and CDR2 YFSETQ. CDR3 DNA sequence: TGCGCCAGCAAACAGGGGGCGAACGCAGATACGCAGTATTTT. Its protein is CASKQGANADTQYF.

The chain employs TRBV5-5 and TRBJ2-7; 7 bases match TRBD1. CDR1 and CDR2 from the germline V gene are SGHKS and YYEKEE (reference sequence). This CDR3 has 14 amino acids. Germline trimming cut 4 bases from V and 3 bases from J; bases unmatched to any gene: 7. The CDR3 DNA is TGTGCCAGCAGCCCTAGACAGGGAATCTACGAGCAGTACGTC. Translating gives CASSPRQGIYEQYV.

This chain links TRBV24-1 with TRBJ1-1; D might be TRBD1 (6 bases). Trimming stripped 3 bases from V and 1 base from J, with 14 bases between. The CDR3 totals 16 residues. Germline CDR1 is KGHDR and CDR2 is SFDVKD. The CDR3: CATSDTPTTGNTEAFF. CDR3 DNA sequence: TGTGCCACCAGTGATACTCCCACGACAGGGAACACTGAAGCTTTCTTT.